The text below deals with one TCR beta chain. The sample originates from a study of PD-L1 blockade in urothelial cancer. Only in-frame clones appear in the TCRdb table, and some are missing; sequencing was by immunoSEQ multiplex PCR. The sample holds roughly 50,000 clones, approximately 80% seen once. Germline values: CDR1 SEHNR, CDR2 FQNEAQ (reference sequence). With 5 bases removed from V and 2 bases from J, the gap between germline ends came to 10 bases. The CDR3 loop spans 13 amino acids. This chain connects TRBV7-9 to TRBJ2-7; no clear D. This clonotype was sampled from a man between 65 and 85 years old with urothelial cancer. Source: PBMCs, taken around atezolizumab (anti-PD-L1) treatment. This CDR3 is CASSMTLPYEQYF. CDR3 sequence (DNA): TGTGCCAGCAGCATGACATTACCCTACGAGCAGTACTTC.